The 4 T cell receptor beta chains presented below share a single source sample, sequenced in a study of cytotoxic CD8 clonotypes in ibrutinib-treated CLL. TCRdb's copy holds only in-frame clones and misses some; the assay was immunoSEQ multiplex PCR. The sample lists some 140,000 clones, approximately 80% seen once, with about 3.3% in the top ten. This material consisted of PBMCs, taken after 24 months of ibrutinib treatment. These receptors were collected from a human donor with chronic lymphocytic leukemia.

The chain employs TRBV5-1 and TRBJ2-5; D remains unclear. CDR1 SGHRS and CDR2 YFSETQ come from the germline V gene. The CDR3 contains 15 residues. Between the trimmed V and J ends, which lost 1 base and 4 bases, there was a span of 14 bases. The CDR3 reads CASSLTWGSPETQYF. DNA for the CDR3: TGCGCCAGCAGCTTGACCTGGGGATCCCCAGAGACCCAGTACTTC.

This sequence joins TRBV5-1 and TRBJ1-1, with TRBD1 matching over 8 bases. CDR1 SGHRS and CDR2 YFSETQ come from the germline V gene. V lost 4 bases to trimming and J lost 2 bases; unmatched junction nucleotides: 19. This CDR3 is 19 amino acids long. The CDR3 nucleotides read TGCGCCAGCAGCCCGACAGGGGCAACCACCCCTCTGATTAACACTGAAGCTTTCTTT. This translates into CASSPTGATTPLINTEAFF.

This chain uses TRBV10-3 with TRBJ2-7; TRBD1 matches 9 bases. The CDR3 runs to 12 residues. Germline CDR1 is ENHRY and CDR2 is SYGVKD. Unmatched junction bases numbered 3, after V lost 10 bases and J lost 2 bases. CDR3 coding DNA: TGTGCCAGCCGGACAGGGGCCTACGAGCAGTACTTC. Its protein product is CASRTGAYEQYF.

The chain uses TRBV4-2 and TRBJ1-1, with 7 bases lining up with TRBD1. V lost 0 bases to trimming and J lost 0 bases; unmatched junction nucleotides: 7. CDR3 size: 17 residues. Germline V gene data show CDR1 as LGHNA and CDR2 as YNFKEQ. CDR3 amino acids: CASSQEWTGVMNTEAFF. CDR3 sequence (DNA): TGTGCCAGCAGCCAAGAATGGACAGGCGTAATGAACACTGAAGCTTTCTTT.